This T cell receptor (beta chain) was documented in a study of naive and memory T cell subsets. Amplification of ligated cDNA took four PCR rounds with SP2 and nested alpha and beta constant primers. TCRdb ran MiXCR on the 5' RACE reads and lists one entry per CDR3 protein. The sample consists of 48,000 or so distinct CDR3 sequences, about 4.4% of them appearing once. This clonotype was detected ten times or more. TCR cDNA received a 3' ligated oligonucleotide that carried a UMI. Whole blood, around 2.5 ml, came from adult healthy volunteers. Per germline, CDR1 SGHVS and CDR2 FNYEAQ. This CDR3 comprises 16 residues. V was pared by 4 bases and J by 1 base, with 2 bases of the junction left unmatched.

The chain has TRBV7-6 and TRBJ2-5, with 14 bases that match TRBD2. The clonotype comes from a female donor in good health. The CDR3 here is CASSSTSGRVQETQYF. DNA of the CDR3: TGTGCCAGCAGCTCGACTAGCGGGAGGGTCCAAGAGACCCAGTACTTC. The complete variable domain, with remaining parts taken from reference TRBV7-6 and TRBJ2-5, reads GAGVSQSPRYKVTKRGQDVALRCDPISGHVSLYWYRQALGQGPEFLTYFNYEAQQDKSGLPNDRFSAERPEGSISTLTIQRTEQRDSAMYRCASSSTSGRVQETQYFGPGTRLLVL.